The 5 T cell receptor beta chains below were found in one sample sequenced in a study of shared clonotypes between healthy human individuals. The naive CD8 population came from CD45RO-negative cells selected for CCR7, without terminally differentiated effector memory CD45RA+ cells. Assay: immunoSEQ multiplex PCR; the TCRdb copy retains only in-frame clones and omits some. The table lists around 1.9 million clones, approximately 94% of them singletons. Material for sequencing was naive CD8+ T cells from PBMCs. The receptors originated from a man aged 18 to 29 in good health. Some clones in this sample may be carry-over from other donors' samples.

The rearrangement joins TRBV28 to TRBJ1-2; D unclear. V was cut by 2 bases and J by 4 bases, with 8 bases left in between. The CDR3 extends over 13 amino acids. Germline V gives CDR1 MDHEN, CDR2 SYDVKM. The CDR3 bases are TGTGCCAGCAGTTTAAGGGTCGGCTATGGCTACACCTTC. Its translation is CASSLRVGYGYTF.

V usage is TRBV19 and J usage is TRBJ2-1; tentatively, D is TRBD1 (5 bases). Germline values: CDR1 LNHDA, CDR2 SQIVND (reference sequence). The CDR3 is made up of 14 amino acids. V lost 4 bases to trimming and J lost 8 bases, with 15 bases between them. CDR3 coding DNA: TGTGCCAGTAGTAGGCAGGGTAGAGCCTATGAGCAGTTCTTC. Residues: CASSRQGRAYEQFF.

The genes are TRBV5-1 and TRBJ2-1; no reliable D call. The germline V gene encodes CDR1 SGHRS and CDR2 YFSETQ. The V end was cut by 6 bases, the J end by 4 bases, with 8 bases between. The CDR3 loop spans 12 amino acids. The CDR3 region has the DNA TGCGCCAGCAAAGTGGGATACAATGAGCAGTTCTTC. Translating it yields CASKVGYNEQFF.

The genes are TRBV19 and TRBJ1-5; tentatively, D is TRBD1 (6 bases). The CDR3 is made up of 14 amino acids. Germline V lookup: CDR1 LNHDA, CDR2 SQIVND (reference sequence). Trimming stripped 3 bases from V and 4 bases from J, with 10 bases between. The CDR3 DNA reads as TGTGCCAGTAGTATGGGACATTGGAATCAGCCCCAGCATTTT. It specifies CASSMGHWNQPQHF. The full variable domain, rest sourced from reference TRBV19 and TRBJ1-5, is DGGITQSPKYLFRKEGQNVTLSCEQNLNHDAMYWYRQDPGQGLRLIYYSQIVNDFQKGDIAEGYSVSREKKESFPLTVTSAQKNPTAFYLCASSMGHWNQPQHFGDGTRLSIL.

This clone was seen once. The gene calls are TRBV10-3 and TRBJ2-2; D not resolved. Trimming left V 2 bases short and J 0 bases short, with 10 bases between. In germline, CDR1 is ENHRY, CDR2 SYGVKD. The CDR3 spans 16 residues. CDR3 bases: TGTGCCATCAGTGAGGGTGCCGGATCGAACACCGGGGAGCTGTTTTTT. Protein sequence: CAISEGAGSNTGELFF.